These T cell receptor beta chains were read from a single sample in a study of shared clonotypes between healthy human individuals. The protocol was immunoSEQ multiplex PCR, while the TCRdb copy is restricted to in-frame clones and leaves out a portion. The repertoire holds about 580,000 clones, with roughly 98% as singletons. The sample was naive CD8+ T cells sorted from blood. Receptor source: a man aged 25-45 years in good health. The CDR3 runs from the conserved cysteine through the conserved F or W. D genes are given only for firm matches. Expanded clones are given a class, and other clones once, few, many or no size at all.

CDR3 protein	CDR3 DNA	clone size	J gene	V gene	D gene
CASRARQGLIIANTQYF	TGTGCCAGCAGGGCCCGACAGGGTTTGATCATCGCTAATACGCAGTATTTT	NA	TRBJ2-3	TRBV2	TRBD1
CASSLVGSSYNEQFF	TGTGCCAGCAGCTTAGTTGGTAGCTCTTACAATGAGCAGTTCTTC	NA	TRBJ2-1	TRBV7-2	NA
CASSNRGGTSGQTYNEQFF	TGTGCCAGCAGCAATCGGGGCGGGACTAGCGGCCAAACCTACAATGAGCAGTTCTTC	NA	TRBJ2-1	TRBV14	TRBD2
CASSYGGASYEQYF	TGTGCCAGCAGTTACGGGGGAGCCTCCTACGAGCAGTACTTC	NA	TRBJ2-7	TRBV6-5	NA
CASSSQGHQYNEQFF	TGTGCCAGCAGCTCCCAGGGGCACCAGTACAATGAGCAGTTCTTC	NA	TRBJ2-1	TRBV28	NA
CAWSGGGPGEKLFF	TGTGCCTGGAGCGGAGGAGGGCCTGGGGAAAAACTGTTTTTT	NA	TRBJ1-4	TRBV30	NA
CASSFFNTGELFF	TGTGCCAGCAGTTTCTTTAACACCGGGGAGCTGTTTTTT	NA	TRBJ2-2	TRBV27	NA
CASSQIAGGPDEQYF	TGCGCCAGCAGCCAAATAGCGGGAGGGCCGGACGAGCAGTACTTC	NA	TRBJ2-7	TRBV4-1	TRBD2
CASSSLLTGGGEKLFF	TGTGCCAGCAGCTCCCTCTTGACAGGGGGCGGTGAAAAACTGTTTTTT	NA	TRBJ1-4	TRBV5-6	TRBD1
CATSRAPRGLADQETQYF	TGTGCCACCAGCAGAGCCCCTCGGGGGCTAGCGGATCAAGAGACCCAGTACTTC	NA	TRBJ2-5	TRBV15	NA
CASSELKDRYEQYF	TGTGCCAGCAGTGAATTAAAGGATAGGTACGAGCAGTACTTC	NA	TRBJ2-7	TRBV25-1	NA
CASSPTSTYNEQFF	TGTGCCAGCAGCCCGACTAGTACCTACAATGAGCAGTTCTTC	NA	TRBJ2-1	TRBV11-2	NA
CASSQGTGSYYEQYF	TGTGCCAGCTCTCAGGGGACAGGGTCATACTACGAGCAGTACTTC	NA	TRBJ2-7	TRBV27	TRBD1
CASSEFTTYEQYF	TGTGCCAGCAGTGAATTTACAACCTACGAGCAGTACTTC	NA	TRBJ2-7	TRBV6-1	NA
CASSQEKEAGGIYEQYF	TGCGCCAGCAGCCAAGAGAAGGAAGCGGGGGGGATCTACGAGCAGTACTTC	NA	TRBJ2-7	TRBV4-3	TRBD2
CASSVAAGGMYEQYF	TGTGCCAGCAGCGTAGCGGCGGGAGGGATGTACGAGCAGTACTTC	NA	TRBJ2-7	TRBV9	TRBD2
CASSFTGGSRTTDTQYF	TGTGCCAGCAGCTTTACGGGCGGGAGCAGAACTACAGATACGCAGTATTTT	NA	TRBJ2-3	TRBV7-3	TRBD2
CASSWNLGADTQYF	TGCGCCAGCAGCTGGAACTTGGGGGCAGATACGCAGTATTTT	once	TRBJ2-3	TRBV4-1	NA
CASTINDRGLAGANVLTF	TGTGCCAGCACCATAAACGACAGGGGGCTGGCTGGGGCCAACGTCCTGACTTTC	NA	TRBJ2-6	TRBV7-9	TRBD1
CASSFRDRDEQYF	TGCGCCAGCAGCTTCCGGGACAGGGACGAGCAGTACTTC	NA	TRBJ2-7	TRBV5-1	TRBD1
CASSSPRLAGTSTDTQYF	TGTGCCAGCAGCTCCCCGAGATTAGCGGGGACTAGCACAGATACGCAGTATTTT	NA	TRBJ2-3	TRBV11-2	TRBD2
CASSSGQGDSYEQYF	TGTGCCAGCAGCTCGGGACAGGGGGACTCCTACGAGCAGTACTTC	once	TRBJ2-7	TRBV28	TRBD1
CASSAMTGELFF	TGTGCCAGCAGCGCGATGACCGGGGAGCTGTTTTTT	NA	TRBJ2-2	TRBV27	NA
CASSQMVGLAGTIDTQYF	TGTGCCAGCAGTCAAATGGTGGGACTAGCGGGAACTATTGATACGCAGTATTTT	NA	TRBJ2-3	TRBV7-9	TRBD2
CASSLDVGGDTQYF	TGTGCCAGCAGCTTAGATGTAGGGGGAGATACGCAGTATTTT	NA	TRBJ2-3	TRBV11-2	NA
CASSLRGDNEQFF	TGTGCCAGCAGCCTGAGGGGGGACAATGAGCAGTTCTTC	NA	TRBJ2-1	TRBV7-8	NA
CASSPEAGGLDEQFF	TGTGCCAGCAGCCCTGAGGCGGGAGGGTTAGATGAGCAGTTCTTC	NA	TRBJ2-1	TRBV11-3	TRBD2
CASSNLKVEAFF	TGTGCCAGCAGCAATTTAAAGGTTGAAGCTTTCTTT	NA	TRBJ1-1	TRBV6-1	NA
CSVGETDSYEQYF	TGCAGCGTGGGGGAGACAGACTCCTACGAGCAGTACTTC	NA	TRBJ2-7	TRBV29-1	NA
CASSLKGPDMSSYEQYF	TGTGCCAGCAGCTTAAAGGGACCGGACATGAGCTCCTACGAGCAGTACTTC	many	TRBJ2-7	TRBV7-8	NA
CASSLAGQGYNEQFF	TGTGCCAGCAGCTTGGCCGGACAGGGGTACAATGAGCAGTTCTTC	NA	TRBJ2-1	TRBV5-6	TRBD1
CSVPLAGPLGEQFF	TGCAGCGTTCCTCTAGCGGGGCCCCTTGGGGAGCAGTTCTTC	NA	TRBJ2-1	TRBV29-1	TRBD2
CASSLDRGLAGNTIYF	TGTGCCAGCAGCTTAGACAGGGGGCTGGCTGGAAACACCATATATTTT	NA	TRBJ1-3	TRBV7-2	TRBD1
CASSLIGTQAYEQYF	TGTGCCAGCAGTTTGATTGGGACACAGGCATACGAGCAGTACTTC	NA	TRBJ2-7	TRBV28	NA
CAWDMGGNYNEQFF	TGTGCCTGGGACATGGGCGGAAACTACAATGAGCAGTTCTTC	NA	TRBJ2-1	TRBV30	NA
CASSLDSLNTGELFF	TGTGCCAGCAGCCTAGACAGTTTGAACACCGGGGAGCTGTTTTTT	NA	TRBJ2-2	TRBV7-9	NA
CASSLLSYEQYF	TGTGCCAGCAGCCTCCTATCCTACGAGCAGTACTTC	NA	TRBJ2-7	TRBV14	NA
CASMGRKRNSGANVLTF	TGTGCCAGCATGGGACGGAAACGGAATTCTGGGGCCAACGTCCTGACTTTC	NA	TRBJ2-6	TRBV25-1	NA
CASSLAASTDTQYF	TGTGCCAGCAGCTTAGCGGCTAGCACAGATACGCAGTATTTT	once	TRBJ2-3	TRBV7-6	NA
CASSDLGSSYNEQFF	TGTGCCAGCTCAGACTTAGGGAGCTCCTACAATGAGCAGTTCTTC	once	TRBJ2-1	TRBV9	NA
CASSRLINSYNEQFF	TGTGCCAGCAGCCGACTGATAAACTCCTACAATGAGCAGTTCTTC	NA	TRBJ2-1	TRBV28	NA
CASSWTRFLNTGELFF	TGTGCCAGCAGTTGGACGCGTTTCCTCAACACCGGGGAGCTGTTTTTT	NA	TRBJ2-2	TRBV6-5	NA
CASSASQYF	TGTGCCAGCAGTGCTTCCCAGTACTTC	NA	TRBJ2-5	TRBV6-1	NA
CASLGLGPDTQYF	TGTGCCAGCTTAGGACTAGGACCAGATACGCAGTATTTT	once	TRBJ2-3	TRBV2	TRBD2
CASSYSTGDENQPQHF	TGTGCCAGCAGTTACTCGACAGGGGATGAGAATCAGCCCCAGCATTTT	NA	TRBJ1-5	TRBV6-6	TRBD1
CASSLGTGGYEQYF	TGTGCCAGCAGTCTCGGGACAGGGGGCTACGAGCAGTACTTC	NA	TRBJ2-7	TRBV6-5	TRBD1
CASSGRDLGVNEQFF	TGCGCCAGCAGCGGCAGGGACTTAGGAGTGAATGAGCAGTTCTTC	NA	TRBJ2-1	TRBV5-1	NA
CASSLAPSSYNEQFF	TGCGCCAGCAGCTTGGCCCCTAGCTCCTACAATGAGCAGTTCTTC	NA	TRBJ2-1	TRBV5-1	NA
CASMGSYEQYF	TGTGCCAGCATGGGCAGCTACGAGCAGTACTTC	once	TRBJ2-7	TRBV6-6	NA
CASSGATSGSTDTQYF	TGTGCCAGCAGTGGAGCTACTAGCGGGAGCACAGATACGCAGTATTTT	once	TRBJ2-3	TRBV9	TRBD2
CASSSGTSGYNEQFF	TGCGCCAGCAGCTCCGGGACTAGTGGCTACAATGAGCAGTTCTTC	NA	TRBJ2-1	TRBV5-1	TRBD2
CASTLGTGNNEQFF	TGTGCCAGCACCCTCGGGACAGGGAACAATGAGCAGTTCTTC	NA	TRBJ2-1	TRBV6-6	TRBD1
CSVVMNTEAFF	TGCAGCGTTGTAATGAACACTGAAGCTTTCTTT	NA	TRBJ1-1	TRBV29-1	NA